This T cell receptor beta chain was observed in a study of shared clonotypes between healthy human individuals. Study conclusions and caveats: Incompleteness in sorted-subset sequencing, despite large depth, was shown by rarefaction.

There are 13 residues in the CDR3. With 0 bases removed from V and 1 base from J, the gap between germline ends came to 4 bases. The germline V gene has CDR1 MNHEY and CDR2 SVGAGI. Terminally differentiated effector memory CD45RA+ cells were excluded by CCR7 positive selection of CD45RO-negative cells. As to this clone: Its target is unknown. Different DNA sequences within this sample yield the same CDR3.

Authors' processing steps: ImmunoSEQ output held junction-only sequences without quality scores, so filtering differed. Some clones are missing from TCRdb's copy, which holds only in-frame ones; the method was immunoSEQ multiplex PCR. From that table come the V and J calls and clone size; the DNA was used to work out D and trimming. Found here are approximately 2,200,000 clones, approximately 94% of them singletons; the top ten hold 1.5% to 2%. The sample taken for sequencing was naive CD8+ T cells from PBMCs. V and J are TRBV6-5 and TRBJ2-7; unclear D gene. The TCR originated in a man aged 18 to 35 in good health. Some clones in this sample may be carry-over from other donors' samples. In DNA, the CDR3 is TGTGCCAGCAGTTACTCCTCTTCCTACGAGCAGTACTTC. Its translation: CASSYSSSYEQYF.